These T cell receptor beta chains were read from a single sample in a study of blood T cell repertoires in COVID-19. Measured with immunoSEQ multiplex PCR; TCRdb has only the in-frame clones, and not every one. This table has tens of thousands of clones, just over 85% appearing once. Input material: peripheral blood. Receptor source: a man aged 50 or older with active or convalescent COVID-19. CDR3s include the opening cysteine and the closing phenylalanine or tryptophan. The D gene is left open where the match is weak. The listing skips clone size in some rows; elsewhere it reads once, few, many or a size class.

cdr3_aa: CASSFRSANTDTQYF; cdr3_nt: TGTGCCAGCAGCTTTCGGTCCGCCAACACAGATACGCAGTATTTT; j_call: TRBJ2-3; d_call: -; clone_size: -; cdr3_length: 15; v_call: TRBV7-2
cdr3_aa: CASSFSSSYEQYF; cdr3_nt: TGTGCCAGCAGTTTCTCGTCCTCCTACGAGCAGTACTTC; j_call: TRBJ2-7; d_call: -; clone_size: -; cdr3_length: 13; v_call: TRBV27
cdr3_aa: CASSSGTANTEAFF; cdr3_nt: TGCGCCAGCAGCTCCGGGACAGCGAACACTGAAGCTTTCTTT; j_call: TRBJ1-1; d_call: TRBD1; clone_size: -; cdr3_length: 14; v_call: TRBV5-1
cdr3_aa: CASSFYTNTGELFF; cdr3_nt: TGTGCCAGCAGCTTCTATACGAACACCGGGGAGCTGTTTTTT; j_call: TRBJ2-2; d_call: -; clone_size: -; cdr3_length: 14; v_call: TRBV5-8
cdr3_aa: CASSLDRMVGYTF; cdr3_nt: TGTGCCAGCAGCTTGGACAGGATGGTAGGCTACACCTTC; j_call: TRBJ1-2; d_call: TRBD1; clone_size: -; cdr3_length: 13; v_call: TRBV13
cdr3_aa: CASSQDLSRADTQYF; cdr3_nt: TGTGCCAGCAGCCAAGATCTCTCAAGAGCAGATACGCAGTATTTT; j_call: TRBJ2-3; d_call: -; clone_size: -; cdr3_length: 15; v_call: TRBV14
cdr3_aa: CASSPTGVTGELFF; cdr3_nt: TGTGCCAGCTCACCTACAGGGGTCACCGGGGAGCTGTTTTTT; j_call: TRBJ2-2; d_call: TRBD1; clone_size: -; cdr3_length: 14; v_call: TRBV18
cdr3_aa: CASSYTLEGAGGYTF; cdr3_nt: TGTGCCAGCAGTTACACCCTAGAGGGGGCAGGTGGCTACACCTTC; j_call: TRBJ1-2; d_call: TRBD1; clone_size: -; cdr3_length: 15; v_call: TRBV6-5
cdr3_aa: CASSELRGGYNEQFF; cdr3_nt: TGCGCCAGCAGTGAGTTGAGGGGGGGATACAATGAGCAGTTCTTC; j_call: TRBJ2-1; d_call: -; clone_size: few; cdr3_length: 15; v_call: TRBV10-1
cdr3_aa: CASSPVGGATDTQYF; cdr3_nt: TGCGCCAGCAGCCCCGTCGGGGGAGCTACAGATACGCAGTATTTT; j_call: TRBJ2-3; d_call: -; clone_size: -; cdr3_length: 15; v_call: TRBV5-1
cdr3_aa: CASSEGQANTGELFF; cdr3_nt: TGCGCCAGCAGTGAGGGACAGGCGAACACCGGGGAGCTGTTTTTT; j_call: TRBJ2-2; d_call: TRBD1; clone_size: many; cdr3_length: 15; v_call: TRBV10-1
cdr3_aa: CASSFLRGLGSGTEAFF; cdr3_nt: TGTGCCAGCAGCTTTTTGCGGGGGTTGGGGTCGGGCACTGAAGCTTTCTTT; j_call: TRBJ1-1; d_call: -; clone_size: -; cdr3_length: 17; v_call: TRBV7-8
cdr3_aa: CASSLENTSGGETQYF; cdr3_nt: TGTGCCAGCAGCTTAGAGAATACTAGCGGGGGGGAGACCCAGTACTTC; j_call: TRBJ2-5; d_call: TRBD2; clone_size: -; cdr3_length: 16; v_call: TRBV7-2
cdr3_aa: CASSNRLALPSETQYF; cdr3_nt: TGTGCCAGCAGCAATCGCCTGGCCCTTCCATCAGAGACCCAGTACTTC; j_call: TRBJ2-5; d_call: -; clone_size: -; cdr3_length: 16; v_call: TRBV14
cdr3_aa: CATSDAGYTGELFF; cdr3_nt: TGTGCCACCAGTGATGCAGGATACACCGGGGAGCTGTTTTTT; j_call: TRBJ2-2; d_call: -; clone_size: -; cdr3_length: 14; v_call: TRBV24-1
cdr3_aa: CASSEDRVAGELFF; cdr3_nt: TGTGCCAGCAGCGAAGACAGGGTAGCCGGGGAGCTGTTTTTT; j_call: TRBJ2-2; d_call: TRBD1; clone_size: -; cdr3_length: 14; v_call: TRBV11-2
cdr3_aa: CASSLGQIYEQYF; cdr3_nt: TGTGCCAGCAGTCTGGGACAGATCTACGAGCAGTACTTC; j_call: TRBJ2-7; d_call: TRBD1; clone_size: -; cdr3_length: 13; v_call: TRBV12-3/TRBV12-4
cdr3_aa: CASSPGTGTYNEQFF; cdr3_nt: TGCGCCAGCAGCCCCGGGACAGGGACCTACAATGAGCAGTTCTTC; j_call: TRBJ2-1; d_call: TRBD1; clone_size: few; cdr3_length: 15; v_call: TRBV5-1
cdr3_aa: CASSLTGLQETQYF; cdr3_nt: TGTGCCAGCAGCTTGACAGGGCTCCAAGAGACCCAGTACTTC; j_call: TRBJ2-5; d_call: -; clone_size: -; cdr3_length: 14; v_call: TRBV5-6
cdr3_aa: CASREGQVSGANVLTF; cdr3_nt: TGCGCCAGCAGAGAGGGACAGGTCTCTGGGGCCAACGTCCTGACTTTC; j_call: TRBJ2-6; d_call: TRBD1; clone_size: -; cdr3_length: 16; v_call: TRBV10-2
cdr3_aa: CASSWRQGYEAFF; cdr3_nt: TGCGCCAGCAGCTGGAGACAGGGTTATGAAGCTTTCTTT; j_call: TRBJ1-1; d_call: TRBD1; clone_size: -; cdr3_length: 13; v_call: TRBV5-1
cdr3_aa: CASRAEGIRTGGDEQFF; cdr3_nt: TGCGCCAGCAGGGCGGAAGGGATCAGGACAGGGGGCGATGAGCAGTTCTTC; j_call: TRBJ2-1; d_call: TRBD1; clone_size: -; cdr3_length: 17; v_call: TRBV5-1
cdr3_aa: CATSPGQRNTGELFF; cdr3_nt: TGTGCCACCAGCCCGGGACAGCGAAACACCGGGGAGCTGTTTTTT; j_call: TRBJ2-2; d_call: TRBD1; clone_size: -; cdr3_length: 15; v_call: TRBV19
cdr3_aa: CASSEALNAGGTEQFF; cdr3_nt: TGTGCCAGCAGTGAAGCATTGAACGCGGGAGGGACTGAGCAGTTCTTC; j_call: TRBJ2-1; d_call: TRBD2; clone_size: -; cdr3_length: 16; v_call: TRBV2
cdr3_aa: CATSRDSYEQYF; cdr3_nt: TGTGCCACCTCCCGGGACTCATACGAGCAGTACTTC; j_call: TRBJ2-7; d_call: -; clone_size: -; cdr3_length: 12; v_call: TRBV24-1
cdr3_aa: CASSPLGAGGLDTQYF; cdr3_nt: TGTGCCAGCAGCCCCTTAGGAGCGGGGGGGTTAGATACGCAGTATTTT; j_call: TRBJ2-3; d_call: TRBD2; clone_size: -; cdr3_length: 16; v_call: TRBV7-2
cdr3_aa: CASSYREDTEAFF; cdr3_nt: TGTGCCAGCAGCTACCGGGAGGACACTGAAGCTTTCTTT; j_call: TRBJ1-1; d_call: -; clone_size: -; cdr3_length: 13; v_call: TRBV3-1/TRBV3-2
cdr3_aa: CASSSAGPETQYF; cdr3_nt: TGTGCCAGCAGTTCGGCGGGTCCCGAGACCCAGTACTTC; j_call: TRBJ2-5; d_call: -; clone_size: -; cdr3_length: 13; v_call: TRBV6-5
cdr3_aa: CASSLMDRGNQPQHF; cdr3_nt: TGTGCCAGCAGTTTAATGGACAGAGGCAATCAGCCCCAGCATTTT; j_call: TRBJ1-5; d_call: -; clone_size: once; cdr3_length: 15; v_call: TRBV28
cdr3_aa: CASSKSVGQGNIQYF; cdr3_nt: TGTGCCAGCAGTAAGTCCGTGGGACAGGGCAACATTCAGTACTTC; j_call: TRBJ2-4; d_call: TRBD1; clone_size: few; cdr3_length: 15; v_call: TRBV2
cdr3_aa: CASSPLGVDNEQFF; cdr3_nt: TGTGCCAGCTCACCCCTAGGGGTCGACAATGAGCAGTTCTTC; j_call: TRBJ2-1; d_call: -; clone_size: -; cdr3_length: 14; v_call: TRBV18
cdr3_aa: CASTVDAGPYEQYF; cdr3_nt: TGTGCCAGCACCGTAGATGCAGGCCCCTACGAGCAGTACTTC; j_call: TRBJ2-7; d_call: -; clone_size: -; cdr3_length: 14; v_call: TRBV9
cdr3_aa: CASSPQGTEAFF; cdr3_nt: TGCGCCAGCAGCCCTCAGGGGACTGAAGCTTTCTTT; j_call: TRBJ1-1; d_call: -; clone_size: -; cdr3_length: 12; v_call: TRBV5-1
cdr3_aa: CASRSPGIYNYGYTF; cdr3_nt: TGTGCCAGCAGGTCGCCGGGGATCTATAACTATGGCTACACCTTC; j_call: TRBJ1-2; d_call: -; clone_size: -; cdr3_length: 15; v_call: TRBV28
cdr3_aa: CASAPGQENTEAFF; cdr3_nt: TGCGCCAGCGCCCCGGGACAGGAGAACACTGAAGCTTTCTTT; j_call: TRBJ1-1; d_call: TRBD1; clone_size: -; cdr3_length: 14; v_call: TRBV5-1
cdr3_aa: CASSAGQPHSGNTIYF; cdr3_nt: TGTGCCAGCAGTGCGGGACAGCCTCACTCTGGAAACACCATATATTTT; j_call: TRBJ1-3; d_call: TRBD1; clone_size: -; cdr3_length: 16; v_call: TRBV25-1
cdr3_aa: CATSRVFRGQGQPQHF; cdr3_nt: TGTGCCACCAGCAGAGTATTCAGGGGCCAAGGGCAGCCCCAGCATTTT; j_call: TRBJ1-5; d_call: -; clone_size: -; cdr3_length: 16; v_call: TRBV15
cdr3_aa: CATSSGTYNQPQHF; cdr3_nt: TGTGCCACCAGTAGCGGGACTTATAATCAGCCCCAGCATTTT; j_call: TRBJ1-5; d_call: -; clone_size: -; cdr3_length: 14; v_call: TRBV15
cdr3_aa: CASSRLGVGNTIYF; cdr3_nt: TGCGCCAGCAGCCGCTTGGGAGTTGGAAACACCATATATTTT; j_call: TRBJ1-3; d_call: -; clone_size: -; cdr3_length: 14; v_call: TRBV4-1
cdr3_aa: CASSQFTGGSNSPLHF; cdr3_nt: TGCGCCAGCAGTCAATTTACTGGAGGGTCCAATTCACCCCTCCACTTT; j_call: TRBJ1-6; d_call: -; clone_size: -; cdr3_length: 16; v_call: TRBV23-1
cdr3_aa: CASSLDKIQETQYF; cdr3_nt: TGTGCCAGCAGTTTGGACAAGATCCAAGAGACCCAGTACTTC; j_call: TRBJ2-5; d_call: -; clone_size: -; cdr3_length: 14; v_call: TRBV13
cdr3_aa: CASREDSSTDTQYF; cdr3_nt: TGTGCCAGTAGAGAGGACAGTAGCACAGATACGCAGTATTTT; j_call: TRBJ2-3; d_call: -; clone_size: -; cdr3_length: 14; v_call: TRBV19
cdr3_aa: CASRPLGTNQETQYF; cdr3_nt: TGTGCCAGCAGACCTCTCGGGACTAACCAAGAGACCCAGTACTTC; j_call: TRBJ2-5; d_call: TRBD2; clone_size: -; cdr3_length: 15; v_call: TRBV6-5
cdr3_aa: CASRRTEELFF; cdr3_nt: TGTGCCAGCAGACGTACTGAGGAGCTGTTTTTT; j_call: TRBJ2-2; d_call: -; clone_size: -; cdr3_length: 11; v_call: TRBV3-1/TRBV3-2
cdr3_aa: CATSPSGSIKTQYF; cdr3_nt: TGTGCCACCAGTCCGAGCGGGAGTATCAAGACCCAGTACTTC; j_call: TRBJ2-5; d_call: TRBD2; clone_size: once; cdr3_length: 14; v_call: TRBV15
cdr3_aa: CASGKQGTGELFF; cdr3_nt: TGTGCCAGCGGCAAACAGGGAACCGGGGAGCTGTTTTTT; j_call: TRBJ2-2; d_call: -; clone_size: -; cdr3_length: 13; v_call: TRBV7-2
cdr3_aa: CASSPVDRKFSTDTQYF; cdr3_nt: TGTGCCAGCAGTCCTGTGGACAGGAAGTTTAGCACAGATACGCAGTATTTT; j_call: TRBJ2-3; d_call: TRBD1; clone_size: -; cdr3_length: 17; v_call: TRBV2
cdr3_aa: CASSQVISTAATNEKLFF; cdr3_nt: TGTGCCAGCAGCCAAGTTATCTCGACAGCAGCAACTAATGAAAAACTGTTTTTT; j_call: TRBJ1-4; d_call: -; clone_size: -; cdr3_length: 18; v_call: TRBV3-1/TRBV3-2
cdr3_aa: CATSRDSTGIGNTIYF; cdr3_nt: TGTGCCACCAGCAGAGATTCGACGGGTATTGGAAACACCATATATTTT; j_call: TRBJ1-3; d_call: -; clone_size: once; cdr3_length: 16; v_call: TRBV15
cdr3_aa: CASSLALIGTGSYEQYF; cdr3_nt: TGTGCCAGCAGCTTGGCGCTTATAGGGACAGGGTCCTACGAGCAGTACTTC; j_call: TRBJ2-7; d_call: TRBD1; clone_size: -; cdr3_length: 17; v_call: TRBV5-4